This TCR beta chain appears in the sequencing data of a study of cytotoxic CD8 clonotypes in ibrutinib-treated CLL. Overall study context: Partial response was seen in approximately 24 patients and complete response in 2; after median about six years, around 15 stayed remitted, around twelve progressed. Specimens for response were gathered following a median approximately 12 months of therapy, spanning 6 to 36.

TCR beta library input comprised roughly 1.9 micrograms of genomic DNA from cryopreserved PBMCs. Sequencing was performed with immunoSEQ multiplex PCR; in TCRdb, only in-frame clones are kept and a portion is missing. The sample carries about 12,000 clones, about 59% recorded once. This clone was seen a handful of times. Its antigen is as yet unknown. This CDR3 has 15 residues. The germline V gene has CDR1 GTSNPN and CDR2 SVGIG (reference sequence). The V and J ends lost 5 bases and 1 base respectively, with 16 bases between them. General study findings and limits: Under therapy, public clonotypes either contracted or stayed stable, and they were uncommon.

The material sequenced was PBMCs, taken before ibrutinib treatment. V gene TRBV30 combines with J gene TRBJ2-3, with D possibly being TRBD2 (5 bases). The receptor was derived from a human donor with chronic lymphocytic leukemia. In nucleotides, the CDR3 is TGTGCCTGGGGAGTTGGCTTCGGGGGCACAGATACGCAGTATTTT. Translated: CAWGVGFGGTDTQYF.